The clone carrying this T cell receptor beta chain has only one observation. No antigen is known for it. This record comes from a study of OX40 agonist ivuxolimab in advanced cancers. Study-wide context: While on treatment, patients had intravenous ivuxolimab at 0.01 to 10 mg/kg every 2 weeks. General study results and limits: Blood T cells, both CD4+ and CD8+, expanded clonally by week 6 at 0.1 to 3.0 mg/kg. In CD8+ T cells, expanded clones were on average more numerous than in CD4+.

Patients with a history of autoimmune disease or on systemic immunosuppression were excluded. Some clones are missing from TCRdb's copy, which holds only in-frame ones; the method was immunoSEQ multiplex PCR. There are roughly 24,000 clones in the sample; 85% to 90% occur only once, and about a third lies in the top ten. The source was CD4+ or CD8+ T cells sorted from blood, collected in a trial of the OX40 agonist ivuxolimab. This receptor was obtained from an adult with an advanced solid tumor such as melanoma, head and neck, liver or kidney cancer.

Here the CDR3 DNA reads TGTGCCAGCAGCAAAAGCCAGTCTGGCTACGAGCAGTACTTC. Translating gives CASSKSQSGYEQYF. The chain combines TRBV21-1 with TRBJ2-7. TRBV21-1 is reported as a pseudogene. The CDR3 is 14 residues long.